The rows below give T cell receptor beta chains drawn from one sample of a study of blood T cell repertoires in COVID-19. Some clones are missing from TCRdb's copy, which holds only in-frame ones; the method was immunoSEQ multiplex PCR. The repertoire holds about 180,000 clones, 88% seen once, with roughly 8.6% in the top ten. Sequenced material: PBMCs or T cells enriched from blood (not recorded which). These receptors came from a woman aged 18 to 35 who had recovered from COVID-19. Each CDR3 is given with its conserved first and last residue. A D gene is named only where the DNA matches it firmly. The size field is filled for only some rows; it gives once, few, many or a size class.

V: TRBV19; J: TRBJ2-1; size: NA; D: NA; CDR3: CASSTILQTARVASEQFF; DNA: TGTGCCAGTAGTACCATCCTCCAGACAGCCCGGGTTGCGAGTGAGCAGTTCTTC
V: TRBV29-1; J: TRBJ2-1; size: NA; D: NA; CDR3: CSVREDNEQFF; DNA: TGCAGCGTGAGGGAGGATAATGAGCAGTTCTTC
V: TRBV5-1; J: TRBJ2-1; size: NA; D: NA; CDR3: CASSLRERAAKRVSEQFF; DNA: TGCGCCAGCAGCTTACGGGAGCGGGCGGCTAAACGGGTAAGTGAGCAGTTCTTC
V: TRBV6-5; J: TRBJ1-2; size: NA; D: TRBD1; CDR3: CASSSDRGRIYGYTF; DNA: TGTGCCAGCAGTTCGGACAGGGGGCGTATCTATGGCTACACCTTC
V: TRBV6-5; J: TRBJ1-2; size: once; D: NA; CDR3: CASSRREDLGYTF; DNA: TGTGCCAGCAGTCGCAGGGAAGACTTGGGCTACACCTTC
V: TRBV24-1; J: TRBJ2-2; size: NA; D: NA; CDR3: CATSVGGAGELFF; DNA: TGTGCCACCAGTGTCGGCGGGGCCGGGGAGCTGTTTTTT
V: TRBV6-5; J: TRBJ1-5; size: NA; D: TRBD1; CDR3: CASSSRQGFSQPQHF; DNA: TGTGCCAGCAGTTCGAGACAGGGTTTTAGTCAGCCCCAGCATTTT
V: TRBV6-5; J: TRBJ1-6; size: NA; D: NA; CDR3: CASSYPEREAPLHF; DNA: TGTGCCAGCAGTTACCCTGAGCGAGAGGCACCCCTCCACTTT
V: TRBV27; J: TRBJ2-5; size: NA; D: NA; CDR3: CASRARQVGETQYF; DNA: TGTGCCAGCAGAGCCCGACAGGTCGGGGAGACCCAGTACTTC
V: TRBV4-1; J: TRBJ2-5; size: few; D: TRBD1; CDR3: CASSLDRDRKETQYF; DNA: TGCGCCAGCAGCCTCGACCGGGACAGGAAAGAGACCCAGTACTTC
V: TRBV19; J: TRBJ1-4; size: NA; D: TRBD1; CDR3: CASRTGEKLFF; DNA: TGTGCCTCACGGACAGGTGAAAAACTGTTTTTT
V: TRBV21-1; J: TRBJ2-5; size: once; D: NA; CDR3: CASSSPEGAAETQYF; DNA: TGTGCCAGCAGCTCCCCAGAAGGGGCCGCCGAGACCCAGTACTTC
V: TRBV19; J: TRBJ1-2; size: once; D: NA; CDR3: CASSILARGASQAGYTF; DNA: TGTGCCAGTAGTATCCTGGCGCGCGGGGCGTCCCAAGCTGGCTACACCTTC
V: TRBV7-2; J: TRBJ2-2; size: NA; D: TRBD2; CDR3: CASSLVGLAVTGELFF; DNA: TGTGCCAGCAGCTTAGTTGGACTAGCGGTCACCGGGGAGCTGTTTTTT
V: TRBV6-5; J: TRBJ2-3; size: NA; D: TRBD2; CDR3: CASNSGLGYTQYF; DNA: TGTGCCAGCAATTCGGGACTAGGCTACACGCAGTATTTT
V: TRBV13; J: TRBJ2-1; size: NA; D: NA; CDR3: CASSLHTGYSYNEQFF; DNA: TGTGCCAGCAGCCTTCACACAGGGTATTCCTACAATGAGCAGTTCTTC
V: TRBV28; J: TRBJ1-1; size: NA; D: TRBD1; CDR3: CASSSRTGGLTEAFF; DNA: TGTGCCAGCAGTTCAAGGACAGGGGGCTTGACTGAAGCTTTCTTT
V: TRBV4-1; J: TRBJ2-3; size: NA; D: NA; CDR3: CASSPAGSADTQYF; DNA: TGCGCCAGCAGCCCTGCCGGGTCCGCAGATACGCAGTATTTT
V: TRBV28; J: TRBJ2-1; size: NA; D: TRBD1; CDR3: CASSSIRQGVNEQFF; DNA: TGTGCCAGCAGCAGCATTCGACAGGGGGTCAATGAGCAGTTCTTC
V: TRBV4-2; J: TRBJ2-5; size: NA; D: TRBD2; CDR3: CASSQVVGGDQETQYF; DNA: TGTGCCAGCAGCCAAGTCGTCGGGGGGGACCAAGAGACCCAGTACTTC
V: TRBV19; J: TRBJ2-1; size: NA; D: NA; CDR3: CASSIERGSSYNEQFF; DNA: TGTGCCAGTAGTATAGAGCGGGGAAGCTCCTACAATGAGCAGTTCTTC
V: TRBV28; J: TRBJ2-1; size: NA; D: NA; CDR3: CASESGSSSYNEQFF; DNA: TGTGCCAGCGAGAGCGGCTCGAGCTCCTACAATGAGCAGTTCTTC
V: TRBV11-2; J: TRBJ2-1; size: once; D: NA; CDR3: CASSLEQWQFF; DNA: TGTGCCAGCAGCTTAGAGCAGTGGCAGTTCTTC
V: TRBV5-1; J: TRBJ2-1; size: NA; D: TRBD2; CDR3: CASSLASSSGRGNEQFF; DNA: TGCGCCAGCAGCTTGGCCAGCTCTAGCGGGAGAGGGAATGAGCAGTTCTTC
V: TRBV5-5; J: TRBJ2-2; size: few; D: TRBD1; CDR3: CASSRAGTGVTGELFF; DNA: TGTGCCAGCAGCCGCGCCGGGACAGGGGTTACCGGGGAGCTGTTTTTT
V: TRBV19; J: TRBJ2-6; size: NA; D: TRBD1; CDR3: CASSLRQGAASGANVLTF; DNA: TGTGCCAGTAGTCTCAGACAGGGGGCGGCCTCTGGGGCCAACGTCCTGACTTTC
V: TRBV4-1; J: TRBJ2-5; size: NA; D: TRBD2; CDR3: CASSQALAGGQETQYF; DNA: TGCGCCAGCAGCCAGGCTTTAGCGGGGGGCCAAGAGACCCAGTACTTC
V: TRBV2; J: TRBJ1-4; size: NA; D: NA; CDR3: CASSDQGPNEKLFF; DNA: TGTGCCAGCAGTGATCAGGGGCCTAATGAAAAACTGTTTTTT
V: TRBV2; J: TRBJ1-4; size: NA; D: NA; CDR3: CASSEAGAVEKLFF; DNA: TGTGCCAGCAGTGAAGCGGGGGCGGTGGAAAAACTGTTTTTT
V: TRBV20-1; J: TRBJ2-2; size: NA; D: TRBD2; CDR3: CSASLPGGRGGELFF; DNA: TGCAGTGCTAGTCTTCCGGGAGGCCGGGGCGGGGAGCTGTTTTTT
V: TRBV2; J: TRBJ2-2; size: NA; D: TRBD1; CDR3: CASRNPGGHTGELFF; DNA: TGTGCCAGCAGGAACCCAGGGGGCCACACCGGGGAGCTGTTTTTT
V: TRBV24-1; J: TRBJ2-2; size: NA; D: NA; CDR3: CATSDPGTYNTGELFF; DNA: TGTGCCACCAGTGACCCGGGGACTTATAACACCGGGGAGCTGTTTTTT
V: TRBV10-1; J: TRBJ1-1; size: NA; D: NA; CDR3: CASSNTGPTEAFF; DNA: TGCGCCAGCAGTAACACAGGTCCCACTGAAGCTTTCTTT
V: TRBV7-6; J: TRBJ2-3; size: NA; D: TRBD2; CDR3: CASSPSLSGSADTQYF; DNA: TGTGCCAGCAGCCCATCCCTTAGCGGGAGTGCAGATACGCAGTATTTT
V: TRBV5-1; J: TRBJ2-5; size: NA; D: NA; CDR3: CASSYGLTEETQYF; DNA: TGCGCCAGCAGCTACGGACTAACGGAAGAGACCCAGTACTTC
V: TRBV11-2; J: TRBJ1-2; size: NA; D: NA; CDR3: CASSLEAGFHGYTF; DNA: TGTGCCAGCAGCTTAGAAGCAGGGTTCCATGGCTACACCTTC
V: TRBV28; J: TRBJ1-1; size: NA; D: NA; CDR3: CASSFGRAEMNTEAFF; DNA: TGTGCCAGCAGTTTCGGGCGGGCCGAAATGAACACTGAAGCTTTCTTT
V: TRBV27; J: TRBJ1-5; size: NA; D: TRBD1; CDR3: CASSPGQGIMPQHF; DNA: TGTGCCAGCAGTCCGGGACAGGGCATAATGCCCCAGCATTTT
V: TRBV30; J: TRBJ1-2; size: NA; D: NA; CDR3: CAWSRGGDYGYTF; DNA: TGTGCCTGGAGTCGTGGAGGCGACTATGGCTACACCTTC
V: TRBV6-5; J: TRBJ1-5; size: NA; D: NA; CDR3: CASTQGQGWNQPQHF; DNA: TGTGCCAGCACCCAAGGGCAGGGGTGGAATCAGCCCCAGCATTTT
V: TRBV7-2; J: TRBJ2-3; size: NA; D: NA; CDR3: CASSQEGGPGTDTQYF; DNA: TGTGCCAGCAGCCAAGAGGGGGGGCCTGGCACAGATACGCAGTATTTT
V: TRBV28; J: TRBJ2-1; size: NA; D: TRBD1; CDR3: CASSGRRDRAYNEQFF; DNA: TGTGCCAGCAGCGGACGCCGGGACAGGGCTTACAATGAGCAGTTCTTC
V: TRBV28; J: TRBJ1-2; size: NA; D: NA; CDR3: CAAGFGEKYGYTF; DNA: TGTGCCGCAGGATTCGGGGAGAAGTATGGCTACACCTTC
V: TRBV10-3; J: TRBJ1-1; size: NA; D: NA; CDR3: CAIRQGSAEAFF; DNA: TGTGCCATCAGACAGGGTAGCGCTGAAGCTTTCTTT
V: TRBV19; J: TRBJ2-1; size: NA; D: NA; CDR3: CASSAIRGDEQFF; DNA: TGTGCCAGTAGTGCTATCAGGGGTGATGAGCAGTTCTTC
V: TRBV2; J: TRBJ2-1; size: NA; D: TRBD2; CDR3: CASSEDPAGNNEQFF; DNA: TGTGCCAGCAGTGAAGACCCAGCGGGGAATAATGAGCAGTTCTTC
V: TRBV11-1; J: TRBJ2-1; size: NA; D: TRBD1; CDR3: CASSPGQEWDEQFF; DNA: TGTGCCAGCAGCCCGGGACAGGAGTGGGATGAGCAGTTCTTC
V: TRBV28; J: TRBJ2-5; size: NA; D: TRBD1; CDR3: CASSSHDREETQYF; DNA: TGTGCCAGCAGTTCTCATGACAGGGAAGAGACCCAGTACTTC
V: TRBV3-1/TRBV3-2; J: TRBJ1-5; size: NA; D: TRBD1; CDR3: CASSQDSGQGAQPQHF; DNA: TGTGCCAGCAGCCAAGATTCGGGACAGGGGGCGCAGCCCCAGCATTTT
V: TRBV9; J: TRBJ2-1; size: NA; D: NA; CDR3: CASSVGGGGTYNEQFF; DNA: TGTGCCAGCAGCGTAGGGGGCGGGGGCACGTACAATGAGCAGTTCTTC
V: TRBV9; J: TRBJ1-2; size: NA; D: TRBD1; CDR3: CASSVLHRGGTGINYGYTF; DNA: TGTGCCAGCAGCGTACTCCATCGGGGAGGGACAGGGATCAACTATGGCTACACCTTC